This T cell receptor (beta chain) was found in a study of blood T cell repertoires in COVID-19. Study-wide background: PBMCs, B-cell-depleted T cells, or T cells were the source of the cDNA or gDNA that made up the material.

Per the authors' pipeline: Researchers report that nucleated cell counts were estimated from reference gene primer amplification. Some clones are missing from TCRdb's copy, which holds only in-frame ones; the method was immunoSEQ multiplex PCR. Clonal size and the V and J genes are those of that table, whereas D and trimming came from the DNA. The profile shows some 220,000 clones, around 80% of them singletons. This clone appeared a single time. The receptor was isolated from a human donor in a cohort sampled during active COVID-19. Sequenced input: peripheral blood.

CDR3 sequence reads: CASKRGTVGNTDTQYF. CDR3 DNA sequence: TGTGCCAGCAAAAGGGGGACAGTGGGGAACACAGATACGCAGTATTTT. The chain uses TRBV7-9 and TRBJ2-3; 7 nucleotides match TRBD1. This CDR3 comprises 16 residues. The ends lost 7 bases at V and 2 bases at J; junction bases unmatched: 12. CDR1 and CDR2 (germline): SEHNR, FQNEAQ (reference sequence).